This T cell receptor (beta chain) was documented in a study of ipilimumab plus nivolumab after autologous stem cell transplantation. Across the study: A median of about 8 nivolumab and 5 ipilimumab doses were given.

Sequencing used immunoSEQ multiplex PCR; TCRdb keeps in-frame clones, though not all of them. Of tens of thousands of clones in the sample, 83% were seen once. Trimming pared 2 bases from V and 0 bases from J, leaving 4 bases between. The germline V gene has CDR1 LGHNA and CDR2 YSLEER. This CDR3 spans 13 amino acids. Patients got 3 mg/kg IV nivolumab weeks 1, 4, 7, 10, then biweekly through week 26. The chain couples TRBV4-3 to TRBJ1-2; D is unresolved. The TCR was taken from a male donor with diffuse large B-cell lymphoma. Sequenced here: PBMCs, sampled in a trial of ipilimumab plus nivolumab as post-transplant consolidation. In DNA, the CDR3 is TGCGCCAGCAGCCAAACCACTAACTATGGCTACACCTTC. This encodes CASSQTTNYGYTF.